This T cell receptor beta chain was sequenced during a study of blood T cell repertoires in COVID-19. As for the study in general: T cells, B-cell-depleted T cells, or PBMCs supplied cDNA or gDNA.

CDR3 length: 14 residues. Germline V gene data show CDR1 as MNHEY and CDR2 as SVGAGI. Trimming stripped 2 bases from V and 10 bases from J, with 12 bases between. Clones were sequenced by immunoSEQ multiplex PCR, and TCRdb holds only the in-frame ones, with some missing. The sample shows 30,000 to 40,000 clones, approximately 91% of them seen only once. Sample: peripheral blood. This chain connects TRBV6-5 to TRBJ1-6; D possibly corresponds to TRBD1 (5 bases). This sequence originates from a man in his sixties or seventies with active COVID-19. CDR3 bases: TGTGCCAGCAGTTACACGGGGGATCGCTCACCCCTCCACTTT. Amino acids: CASSYTGDRSPLHF.